In this sample, the clone carrying this T cell receptor beta chain turned up once. Its antigen is unidentified. The data are from a study of OX40 agonist ivuxolimab in advanced cancers. Study context: Ivuxolimab was administered intravenously to patients at 0.01 to 10 mg/kg every 2 weeks. General study points: The study found among the lowest clonal expansion in partial responders at 0.1-3.0 mg/kg. Expanded clones were, on average, more numerous in CD8+ T cells than in CD4+.

Trimming cost V 2 bases and J 4 bases; bases outside gene matches: 13. The CDR3 runs to 18 residues. CDR1 and CDR2 from the germline V gene are SGHTA and FQGNSA. Autoimmune disease history or systemic immunosuppression excluded patients. Profiling relied on immunoSEQ multiplex PCR, and the TCRdb table lists in-frame clones only, not all of them. Of tens of thousands of clones listed, approximately 78% are singletons. This receptor was taken from an adult with an advanced solid tumor such as melanoma, head and neck, liver or kidney cancer. The chain couples TRBV7-2 to TRBJ2-2, with 7 bases identical to TRBD1. Specimen: CD4+ or CD8+ T cells sorted from blood, collected in a trial of the OX40 agonist ivuxolimab. The CDR3 spells CASSLKRTRQGGTGELFF. CDR3 in DNA: TGTGCCAGCAGCTTAAAGCGGACCCGACAGGGCGGCACCGGGGAGCTGTTTTTT.